This T cell receptor beta chain was observed in a study of patients and donors after allogeneic stem cell transplantation. TCRdb reprocessed the RT-PCR reads via MiXCR and lists one record per CDR3 protein. The data contain some 150,000 distinct CDR3 sequences, about a third of them singletons. This clonotype was observed a few times. The CDR3 is 11 amino acids. Germline-derived CDR1 and CDR2 are SGHTS and YDEGEE. Trimming pared 0 bases from V and 15 bases from J, leaving 10 bases between. This sequence originates from a human donor who was either an allogeneic HSCT recipient or a stem cell or donor lymphocyte infusion donor (not recorded which). It is not recorded whose cells these are; they may come from a transplant donor. The gene calls are TRBV5-8 and TRBJ2-1; tentative D call: TRBD1 (5 bases). Sequencing used blood, either unsorted or a sorted T cell fraction (not recorded which). The CDR3 region is CASSLGDRGFF. CDR3 DNA sequence: TGTGCCAGCAGCTTGGGGGATAGGGGGTTCTTC.